This TCR beta chain was sequenced for a study of blood T cell repertoires in COVID-19. Across the whole study: Acute-phase and convalescent COVID-19 samples originated in the United States, Italy and Spain.

Per the germline V gene, CDR1 is SQVTM and CDR2 is ANQGSEA. The CDR3 is made up of 16 amino acids. J gave up 10 bases and V 8 bases, and 15 bases lay outside the gene matches. Source study methods: Amplified reference gene primers provided the basis for estimating nucleated cell counts. The data were produced by immunoSEQ multiplex PCR, yet TCRdb's version contains in-frame clones alone and is incomplete. The D gene and trimming were derived from the DNA, and the V and J assignments and clone size from that table. The sample carries about 160,000 clones, 85% recorded once. The source is a human donor with acute or convalescent COVID-19. The donor label of this sample is uncertain. The sample was peripheral blood. The rearrangement joins TRBV29-1 to TRBJ2-3, with TRBD2 matching 16 bases. This CDR3 reads CSSTLGTSGGAIAQYF. In DNA, the CDR3 is TGCAGCTCAACCCTGGGGACTAGCGGGGGGGCCATTGCGCAGTATTTT.